These 3 T cell receptor beta chains were all obtained from the same sample, sequenced in a study of OX40 agonist ivuxolimab in advanced cancers. Only in-frame clones appear in the TCRdb table, and some are missing; sequencing was by immunoSEQ multiplex PCR. Of 95,000 or so clones in the sample, under 95% were seen once. The sequencing used CD4+ or CD8+ T cells sorted from blood, collected in a trial of the OX40 agonist ivuxolimab. The receptors originated from an adult with an advanced solid tumor such as melanoma, head and neck, liver or kidney cancer.

The chain is built from TRBV5-1 and TRBJ2-7; either TRBD1 or TRBD2 may fit D (5 bases each). CDR1 and CDR2 (germline): SGHRS, YFSETQ. Trimming removed 0 bases at V and 6 bases at J, with 16 bases between. This CDR3 has 15 residues. CDR3 nucleotide sequence: TGCGCCAGCAGCTTGGGTGGGACGTTTCGGGTCGAGCAGTACTTC. Translated, it gives CASSLGGTFRVEQYF.

The V gene is TRBV2, the J gene TRBJ1-5, with 8 bases that match TRBD1. CDR3 length: 14 amino acids. J lost 6 bases, V lost 5 bases, and 6 bases had no gene match. Germline V CDR1 and CDR2: SNHLY, FYNNEI. CDR3 amino acids: CASSFGQGGQPQHF. The CDR3 region has the DNA TGTGCCAGCAGTTTCGGACAGGGCGGTCAGCCCCAGCATTTT.

This clone was detected a few times. The chain carries TRBV7-9 and TRBJ1-5; D gene ambiguous. The germline V and J ends were trimmed by 7 bases and 8 bases, with 21 bases remaining between them. In germline, CDR1 is SEHNR, CDR2 FQNEAQ (reference sequence). The CDR3 has 15 amino acids. Here the CDR3 reads CASNHRWEIGEPQHF. In DNA, the CDR3 is TGTGCCAGCAACCATAGATGGGAGATTGGCGAGCCCCAGCATTTT.